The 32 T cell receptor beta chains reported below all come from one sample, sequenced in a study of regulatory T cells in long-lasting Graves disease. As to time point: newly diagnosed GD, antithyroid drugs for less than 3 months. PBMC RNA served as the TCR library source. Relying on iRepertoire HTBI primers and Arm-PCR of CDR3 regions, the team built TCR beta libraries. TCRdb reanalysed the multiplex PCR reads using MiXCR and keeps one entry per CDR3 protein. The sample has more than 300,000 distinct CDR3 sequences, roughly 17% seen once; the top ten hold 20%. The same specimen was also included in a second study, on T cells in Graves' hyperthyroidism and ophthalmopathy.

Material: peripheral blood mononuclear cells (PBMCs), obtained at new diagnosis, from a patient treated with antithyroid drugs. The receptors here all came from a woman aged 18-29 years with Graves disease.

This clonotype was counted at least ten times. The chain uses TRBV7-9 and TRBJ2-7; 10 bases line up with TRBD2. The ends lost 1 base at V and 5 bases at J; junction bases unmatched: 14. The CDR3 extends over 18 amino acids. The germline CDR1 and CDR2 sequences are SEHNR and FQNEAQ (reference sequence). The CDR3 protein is CASSLVGVPSGSFDEQYF. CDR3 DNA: TGTGCCAGCAGCTTAGTTGGGGTCCCTAGCGGGAGCTTCGACGAGCAGTACTTC.

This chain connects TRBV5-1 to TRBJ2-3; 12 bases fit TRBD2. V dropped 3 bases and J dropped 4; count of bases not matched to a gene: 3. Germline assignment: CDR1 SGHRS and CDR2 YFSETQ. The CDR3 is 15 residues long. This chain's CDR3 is CASSSGLAGPDTQYF. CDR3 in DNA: TGCGCCAGCAGCTCCGGACTAGCGGGGCCAGATACGCAGTATTTT.

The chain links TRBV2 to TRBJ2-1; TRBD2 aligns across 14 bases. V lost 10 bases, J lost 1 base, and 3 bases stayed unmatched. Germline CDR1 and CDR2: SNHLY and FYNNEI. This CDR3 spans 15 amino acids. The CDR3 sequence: CAIRTSGGSYNEQFF. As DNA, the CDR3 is TGTGCCATCCGGACTAGCGGGGGGTCCTACAATGAGCAGTTCTTC.

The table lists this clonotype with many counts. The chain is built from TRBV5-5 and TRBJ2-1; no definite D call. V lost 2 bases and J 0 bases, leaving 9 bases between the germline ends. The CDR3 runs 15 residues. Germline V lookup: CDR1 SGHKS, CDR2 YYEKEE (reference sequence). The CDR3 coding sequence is TGTGCCAGCAGCTTCCAATTCAGCTCCTACAATGAGCAGTTCTTC. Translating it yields CASSFQFSSYNEQFF.

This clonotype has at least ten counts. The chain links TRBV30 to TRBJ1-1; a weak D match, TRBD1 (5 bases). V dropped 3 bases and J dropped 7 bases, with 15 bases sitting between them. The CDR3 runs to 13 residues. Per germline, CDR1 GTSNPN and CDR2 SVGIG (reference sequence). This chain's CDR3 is CAWSPGQGYEAFF. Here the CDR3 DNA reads TGTGCCTGGAGCCCCGGGCAGGGCTATGAAGCTTTCTTT.

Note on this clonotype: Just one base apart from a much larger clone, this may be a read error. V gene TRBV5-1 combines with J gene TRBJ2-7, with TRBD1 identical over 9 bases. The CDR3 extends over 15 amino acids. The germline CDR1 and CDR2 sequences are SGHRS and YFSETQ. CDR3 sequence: CAGSSGTGPTYEQYF. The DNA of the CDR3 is TGCGCCGGCAGCTCCGGGACAGGGCCTACCTACGAGCAGTACTTC.

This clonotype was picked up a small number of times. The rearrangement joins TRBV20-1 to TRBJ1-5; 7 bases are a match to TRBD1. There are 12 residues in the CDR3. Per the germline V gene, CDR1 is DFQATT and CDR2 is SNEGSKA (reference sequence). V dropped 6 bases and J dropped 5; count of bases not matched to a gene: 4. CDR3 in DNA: TGCAGTGCCCCCGACAGGGATCAGCCCCAGCATTTT. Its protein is CSAPDRDQPQHF.

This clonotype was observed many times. For the CDR3, the DNA is TGTGCCAGCAGCTACGCGACAGGGAGTACAGATACGCAGTATTTT. It encodes CASSYATGSTDTQYF. The J gene is TRBJ2-3, the V gene TRBV7-9, with 7 positions matching TRBD1. After removal of 4 bases from V and 3 bases from J, the junction contained 7 bases not matched to a gene. CDR1 and CDR2 from the germline V gene are SEHNR and FQNEAQ (reference sequence). The CDR3 spans 15 residues. Supplemented by reference TRBV7-9 and TRBJ2-3, the full variable domain reads DTGVSQNPRHKITKRGQNVTFRCDPISEHNRLYWYRQTLGQGPEFLTYFQNEAQLEKSRLLSDRFSAERPKGSFSTLEIQRTEQGDSAMYLCASSYATGSTDTQYFGPGTRLTVL.

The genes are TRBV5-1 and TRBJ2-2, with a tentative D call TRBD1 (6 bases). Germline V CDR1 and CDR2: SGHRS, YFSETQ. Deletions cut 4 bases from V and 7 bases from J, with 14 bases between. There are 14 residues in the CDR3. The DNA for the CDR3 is TGCGCCAGCAGCCCACTTACAGGGCACGGGGAGCTGTTTTTT. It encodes CASSPLTGHGELFF.

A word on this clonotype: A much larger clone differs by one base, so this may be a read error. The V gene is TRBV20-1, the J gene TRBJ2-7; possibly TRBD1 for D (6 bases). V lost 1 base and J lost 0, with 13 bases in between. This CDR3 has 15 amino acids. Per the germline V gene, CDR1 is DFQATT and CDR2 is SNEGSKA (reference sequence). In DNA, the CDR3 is TGCAGTGCTAGAGTCACCAGGGGCAGCTCCTACGAGCAGTACTTC. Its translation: CSARVTRGSSYEQYF.

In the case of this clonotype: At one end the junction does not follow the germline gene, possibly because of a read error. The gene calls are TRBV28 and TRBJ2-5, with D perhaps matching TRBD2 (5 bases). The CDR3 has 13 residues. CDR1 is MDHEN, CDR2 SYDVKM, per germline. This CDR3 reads CASRSGLWETRYF. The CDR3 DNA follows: TGTGCCAGCAGATCGGGCTTGTGGGAGACCCGGTACTTC.

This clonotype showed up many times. For the CDR3, the DNA is TGTGCCAGTAGTATAGGGGCAGGGGCCAGCACAGATACGCAGTATTTT. Translated, it gives CASSIGAGASTDTQYF. V gene TRBV19 combines with J gene TRBJ2-3, with D perhaps matching TRBD1 (6 bases). This CDR3 is 16 amino acids long. Trimming stripped 1 base from V and 0 bases from J, with 11 bases between. Germline CDR1 and CDR2: LNHDA and SQIVND (reference sequence). Filled out from reference TRBV19 and TRBJ2-3, the complete variable domain reads DGGITQSPKYLFRKEGQNVTLSCEQNLNHDAMYWYRQDPGQGLRLIYYSQIVNDFQKGDIAEGYSVSREKKESFPLTVTSAQKNPTAFYLCASSIGAGASTDTQYFGPGTRLTVL.

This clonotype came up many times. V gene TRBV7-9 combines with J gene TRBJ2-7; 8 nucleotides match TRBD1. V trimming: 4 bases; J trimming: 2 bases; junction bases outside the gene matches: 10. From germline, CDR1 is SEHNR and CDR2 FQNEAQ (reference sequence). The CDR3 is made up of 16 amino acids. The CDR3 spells CASSSFDRGFTYEQYF. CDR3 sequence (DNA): TGTGCCAGCAGCTCCTTCGACAGGGGCTTTACCTACGAGCAGTACTTC.

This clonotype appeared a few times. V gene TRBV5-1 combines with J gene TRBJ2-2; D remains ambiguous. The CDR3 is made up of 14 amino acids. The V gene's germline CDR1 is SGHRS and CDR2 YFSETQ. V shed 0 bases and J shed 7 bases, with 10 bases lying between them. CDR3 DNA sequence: TGCGCCAGCAGCTTGGTCCTAGGTAACGGGGAGCTGTTTTTT. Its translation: CASSLVLGNGELFF. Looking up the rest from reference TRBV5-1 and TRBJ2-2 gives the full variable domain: KAGVTQTPRYLIKTRGQQVTLSCSPISGHRSVSWYQQTPGQGLQFLFEYFSETQRNKGNFPGRFSGRQFSNSRSEMNVSTLELGDSALYLCASSLVLGNGELFFGEGSRLTVL.

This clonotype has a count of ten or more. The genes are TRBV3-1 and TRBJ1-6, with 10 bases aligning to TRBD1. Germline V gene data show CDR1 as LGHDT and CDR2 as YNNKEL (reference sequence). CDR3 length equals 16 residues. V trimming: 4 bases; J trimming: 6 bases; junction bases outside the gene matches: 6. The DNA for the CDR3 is TGTGCCAGCAGCCTGCGACAGGGGGCTGTTAATTCACCCCTCCACTTT. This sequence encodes CASSLRQGAVNSPLHF.

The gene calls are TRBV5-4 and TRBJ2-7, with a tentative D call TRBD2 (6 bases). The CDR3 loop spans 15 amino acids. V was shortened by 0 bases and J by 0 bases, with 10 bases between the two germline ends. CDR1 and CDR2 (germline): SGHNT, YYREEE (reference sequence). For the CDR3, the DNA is TGTGCCAGCAGCTTGGGCCGGGGAGGCTCCTACGAGCAGTACTTC. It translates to CASSLGRGGSYEQYF.

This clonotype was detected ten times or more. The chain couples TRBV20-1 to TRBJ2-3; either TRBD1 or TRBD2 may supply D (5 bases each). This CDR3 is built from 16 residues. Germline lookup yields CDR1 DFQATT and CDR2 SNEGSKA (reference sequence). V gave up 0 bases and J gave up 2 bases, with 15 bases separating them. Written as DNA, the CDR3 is TGCAGTGCTAGAGACACTTACCCCGGGACCACAGATACGCAGTATTTT. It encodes CSARDTYPGTTDTQYF.

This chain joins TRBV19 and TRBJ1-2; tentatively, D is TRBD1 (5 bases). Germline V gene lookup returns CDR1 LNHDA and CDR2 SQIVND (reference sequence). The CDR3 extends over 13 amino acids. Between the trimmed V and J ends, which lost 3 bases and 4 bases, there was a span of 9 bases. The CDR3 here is CASSIGGGYGYTF. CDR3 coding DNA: TGTGCCAGTAGTATTGGCGGGGGCTATGGCTACACCTTC.

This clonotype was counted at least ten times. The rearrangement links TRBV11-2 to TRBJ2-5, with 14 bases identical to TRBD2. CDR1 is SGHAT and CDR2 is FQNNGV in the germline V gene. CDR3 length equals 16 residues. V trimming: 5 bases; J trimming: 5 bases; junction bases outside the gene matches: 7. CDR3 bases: TGTGCCAGCAGCATGGGACTAGCGGGAGAGTGGGAGACCCAGTACTTC. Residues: CASSMGLAGEWETQYF. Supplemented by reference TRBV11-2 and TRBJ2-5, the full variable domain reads EAGVAQSPRYKIIEKRQSVAFWCNPISGHATLYWYQQILGQGPKLLIQFQNNGVVDDSQLPKDRFSAERLKGVDSTLKIQPAKLEDSAVYLCASSMGLAGEWETQYFGPGTRLLVL.

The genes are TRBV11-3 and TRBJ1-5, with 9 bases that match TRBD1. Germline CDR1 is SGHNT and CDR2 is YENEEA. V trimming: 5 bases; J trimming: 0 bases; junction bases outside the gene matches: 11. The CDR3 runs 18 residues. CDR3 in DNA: TGTGCCAGCAGCCCGTCCCGGGACAGGGTCTCTAGCAATCAGCCCCAGCATTTT. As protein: CASSPSRDRVSSNQPQHF.

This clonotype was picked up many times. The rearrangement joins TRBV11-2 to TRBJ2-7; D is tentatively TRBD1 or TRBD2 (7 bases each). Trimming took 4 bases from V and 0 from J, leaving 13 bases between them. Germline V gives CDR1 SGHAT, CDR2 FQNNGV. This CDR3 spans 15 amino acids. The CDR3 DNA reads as TGTGCCAGCAGCTCGCAGGGGGGGAGCTCCTACGAGCAGTACTTC. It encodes CASSSQGGSSYEQYF.

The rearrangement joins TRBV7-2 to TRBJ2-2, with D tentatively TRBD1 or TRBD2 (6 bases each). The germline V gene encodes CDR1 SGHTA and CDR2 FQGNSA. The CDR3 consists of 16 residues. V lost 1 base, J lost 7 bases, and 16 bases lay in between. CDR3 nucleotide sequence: TGTGCCAGCAGCTTAGAGCCGATCGGGGGACACGGGGAGCTGTTTTTT. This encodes CASSLEPIGGHGELFF.

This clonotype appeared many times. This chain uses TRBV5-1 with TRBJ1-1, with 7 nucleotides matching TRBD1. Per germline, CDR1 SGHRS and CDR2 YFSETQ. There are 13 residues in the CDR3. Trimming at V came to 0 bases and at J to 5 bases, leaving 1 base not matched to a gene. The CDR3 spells CASSLATGTEAFF. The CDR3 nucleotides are TGCGCCAGCAGCTTGGCGACAGGGACTGAAGCTTTCTTT.

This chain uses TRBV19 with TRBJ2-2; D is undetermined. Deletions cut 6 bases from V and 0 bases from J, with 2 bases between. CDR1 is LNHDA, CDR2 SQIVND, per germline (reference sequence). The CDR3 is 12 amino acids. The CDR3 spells CASRANTGELFF. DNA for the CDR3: TGTGCCAGTAGAGCGAACACCGGGGAGCTGTTTTTT.

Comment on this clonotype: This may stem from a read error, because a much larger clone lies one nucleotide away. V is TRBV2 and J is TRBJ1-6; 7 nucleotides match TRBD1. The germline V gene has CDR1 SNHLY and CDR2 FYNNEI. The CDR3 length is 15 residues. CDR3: CASRITGVANSPPHF. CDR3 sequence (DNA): TGTGCCAGCAGGATTACAGGGGTAGCAAATTCACCCCCCCACTTT.

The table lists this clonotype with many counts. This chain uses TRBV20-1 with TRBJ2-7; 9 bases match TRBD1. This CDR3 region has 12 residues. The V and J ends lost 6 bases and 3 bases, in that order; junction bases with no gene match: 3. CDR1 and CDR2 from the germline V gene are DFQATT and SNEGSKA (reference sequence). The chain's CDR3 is CSAGGQGYEQYF. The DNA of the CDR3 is TGCAGTGCGGGGGGACAGGGCTACGAGCAGTACTTC.

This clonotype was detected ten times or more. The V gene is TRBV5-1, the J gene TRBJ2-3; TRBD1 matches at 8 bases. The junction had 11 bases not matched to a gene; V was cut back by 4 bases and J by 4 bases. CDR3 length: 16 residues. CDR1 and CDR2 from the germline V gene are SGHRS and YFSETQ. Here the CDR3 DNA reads TGCGCCAGCAGCGGCGGACAGGGAGTGCGAGCAGATACGCAGTATTTT. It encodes CASSGGQGVRADTQYF.

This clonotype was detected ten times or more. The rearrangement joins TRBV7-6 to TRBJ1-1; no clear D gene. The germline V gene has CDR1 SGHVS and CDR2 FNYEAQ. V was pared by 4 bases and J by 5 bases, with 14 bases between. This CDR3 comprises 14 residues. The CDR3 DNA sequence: TGTGCCAGCAGCTCAGAGCGGGGTTTAACTGAAGCTTTCTTT. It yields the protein CASSSERGLTEAFF.

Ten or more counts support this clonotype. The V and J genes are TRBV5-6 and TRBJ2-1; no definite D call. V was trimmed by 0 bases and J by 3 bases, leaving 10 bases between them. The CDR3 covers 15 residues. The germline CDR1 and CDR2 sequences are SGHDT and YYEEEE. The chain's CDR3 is CASSLGPAVYNEQFF. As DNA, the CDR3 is TGTGCCAGCAGCTTGGGCCCGGCAGTCTACAATGAGCAGTTCTTC. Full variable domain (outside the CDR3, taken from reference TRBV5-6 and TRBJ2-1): DAGVTQSPTHLIKTRGQQVTLRCSPKSGHDTVSWYQQALGQGPQFIFQYYEEEERQRGNFPDRFSGHQFPNYSSELNVNALLLGDSALYLCASSLGPAVYNEQFFGPGTRLTVL.

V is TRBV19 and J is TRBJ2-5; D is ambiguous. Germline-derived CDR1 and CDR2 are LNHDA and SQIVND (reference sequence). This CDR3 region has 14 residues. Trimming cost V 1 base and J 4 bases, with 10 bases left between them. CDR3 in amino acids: CASSIGAGSETQYF. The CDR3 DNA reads TGTGCCAGTAGTATAGGTGCAGGCTCAGAGACCCAGTACTTC.

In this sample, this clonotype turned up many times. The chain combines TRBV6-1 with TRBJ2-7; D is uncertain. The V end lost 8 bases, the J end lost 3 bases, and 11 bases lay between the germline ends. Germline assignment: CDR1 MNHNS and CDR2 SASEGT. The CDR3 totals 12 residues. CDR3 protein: CASVLSHYEQYF. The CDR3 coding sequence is TGTGCCAGCGTTCTAAGCCACTACGAGCAGTACTTC.

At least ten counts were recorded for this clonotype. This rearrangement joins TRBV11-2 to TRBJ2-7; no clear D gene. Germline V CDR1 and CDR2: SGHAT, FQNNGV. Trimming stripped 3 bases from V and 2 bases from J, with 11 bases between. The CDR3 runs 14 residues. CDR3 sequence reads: CASSLDPGPYEQYF. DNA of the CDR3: TGTGCCAGCAGCTTGGACCCTGGCCCCTACGAGCAGTACTTC. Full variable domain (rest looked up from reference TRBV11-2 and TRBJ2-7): EAGVAQSPRYKIIEKRQSVAFWCNPISGHATLYWYQQILGQGPKLLIQFQNNGVVDDSQLPKDRFSAERLKGVDSTLKIQPAKLEDSAVYLCASSLDPGPYEQYFGPGTRLTVT.